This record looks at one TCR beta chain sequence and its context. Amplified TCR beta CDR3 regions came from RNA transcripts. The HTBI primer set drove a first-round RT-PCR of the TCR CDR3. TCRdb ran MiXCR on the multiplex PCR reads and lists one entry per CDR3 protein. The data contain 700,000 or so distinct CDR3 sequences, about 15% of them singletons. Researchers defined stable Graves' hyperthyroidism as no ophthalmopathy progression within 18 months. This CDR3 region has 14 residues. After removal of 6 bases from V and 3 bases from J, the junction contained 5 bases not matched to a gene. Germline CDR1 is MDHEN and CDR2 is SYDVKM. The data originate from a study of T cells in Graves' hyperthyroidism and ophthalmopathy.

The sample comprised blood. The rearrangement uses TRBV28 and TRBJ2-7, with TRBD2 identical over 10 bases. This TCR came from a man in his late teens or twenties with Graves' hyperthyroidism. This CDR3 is CASRLPSGSYEQYF. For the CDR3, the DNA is TGTGCCAGCAGACTCCCTAGCGGGAGCTACGAGCAGTACTTC.